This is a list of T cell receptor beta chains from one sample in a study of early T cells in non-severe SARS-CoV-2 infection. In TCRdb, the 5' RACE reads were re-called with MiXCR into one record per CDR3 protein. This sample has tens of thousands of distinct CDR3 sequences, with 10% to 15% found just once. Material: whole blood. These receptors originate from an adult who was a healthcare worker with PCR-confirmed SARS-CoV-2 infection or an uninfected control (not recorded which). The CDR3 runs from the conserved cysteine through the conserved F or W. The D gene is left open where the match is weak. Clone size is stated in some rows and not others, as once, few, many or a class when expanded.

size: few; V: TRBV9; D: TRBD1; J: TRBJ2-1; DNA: TGTGCCAGCAGCGTAGAGGGACAGGTGGGGAATGAGCAGTTCTTC; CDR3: CASSVEGQVGNEQFF
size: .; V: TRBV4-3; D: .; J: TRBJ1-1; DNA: TGCGCCAGCAGCGGGAACAGAGTCGGTACTGAAGCTTTCTTT; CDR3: CASSGNRVGTEAFF
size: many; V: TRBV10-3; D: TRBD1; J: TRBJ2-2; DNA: TGTGCCATCAGTGGCCGGGACAGGGGTTCCGGGGAGCTGTTTTTT; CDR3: CAISGRDRGSGELFF
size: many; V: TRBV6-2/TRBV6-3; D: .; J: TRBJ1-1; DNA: TGTGCCAGCACCTATCAAGACACGAACACTGAAGCTTTCTTT; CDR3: CASTYQDTNTEAFF
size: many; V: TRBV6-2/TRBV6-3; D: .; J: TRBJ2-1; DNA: TGTGCCAGCAGCCAGGACAGTAGGGCCTACAATGAGCAGTTCTTC; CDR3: CASSQDSRAYNEQFF
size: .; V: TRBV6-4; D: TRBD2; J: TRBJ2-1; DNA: TGTGCCAGCAGTGAGCGGGGGGGCATGAATGAGCAGTTCTTC; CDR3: CASSERGGMNEQFF
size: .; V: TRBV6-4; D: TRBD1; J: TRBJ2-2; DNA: TGTGCCAGCAGTGAGCAGGGGGCCACCGGGGAGCTGTTTTTT; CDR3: CASSEQGATGELFF
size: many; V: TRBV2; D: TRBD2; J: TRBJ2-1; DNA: TGTGCCAGCAGTGCAAGCGGGGGGGCAGGAGAGCAGTTCTTC; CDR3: CASSASGGAGEQFF
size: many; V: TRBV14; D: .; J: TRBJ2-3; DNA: TGTGCCAGCAGCCAAGATCTGGGGGGTGTCACAGATACGCAGTATTTT; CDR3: CASSQDLGGVTDTQYF
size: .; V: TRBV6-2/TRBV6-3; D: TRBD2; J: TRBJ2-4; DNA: TGTGCCAGCAGTTACGTCGGGGAGGGCATTCAGTACTTC; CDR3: CASSYVGEGIQYF